Shown below are 29 T cell receptor beta chains from a single sample sequenced in a study of identical twins. TCRdb re-called the 5' RACE reads through MiXCR, storing one row per CDR3 protein. Among approximately 700,000 distinct CDR3 sequences listed, 18% were seen once. In addition, the sample was reused for a study of T cells expressing NK-cell markers.

Sequencing was performed on PBMCs. The receptor set was obtained from a woman under 30 in good health.

In this sample, this clonotype turned up a few times. The chain links TRBV29-1 to TRBJ1-2; TRBD1 is a possible D gene (5 bases). The V and J ends lost 7 bases and 0 bases respectively, with 15 bases between them. The germline V gene has CDR1 SQVTM and CDR2 ANQGSEA. CDR3 length: 14 amino acids. The CDR3 nucleotides are TGCAGCGCCAGACAGAATGGGCCTAACTATGGCTACACCTTC. As protein: CSARQNGPNYGYTF.

This clonotype was found a few times. The CDR3 DNA reads TGTGCCAGCTCCCAAGGCGAAAATTCACCCCTCCACTTT. This gives the protein CASSQGENSPLHF. The genes are TRBV18 and TRBJ1-6; no clear D gene. Germline lookup yields CDR1 KGHSH and CDR2 LQKENI. There are 13 residues in the CDR3. Trimming took 6 bases from V and 7 from J, leaving 10 bases between them. The complete variable domain, with remaining parts taken from reference TRBV18 and TRBJ1-6, reads NAGVMQNPRHLVRRRGQEARLRCSPMKGHSHVYWYRQLPEEGLKFMVYLQKENIIDESGMPKERFSAEFPKEGPSILRIQQVVRGDSAAYFCASSQGENSPLHFGNGTRLTVT.

The gene calls are TRBV7-9 and TRBJ2-1; D remains unclear. CDR3 length equals 13 residues. Germline V gives CDR1 SEHNR, CDR2 FQNEAQ (reference sequence). Trimming left V 3 bases short and J 9 bases short, with 12 bases between. CDR3 sequence: CASSFQHRLEQFF. In DNA form, the CDR3 reads TGTGCCAGCAGCTTTCAACATCGCCTTGAGCAGTTCTTC.

The chain links TRBV19 to TRBJ2-7; 9 bases are shared with TRBD1. The CDR3 is 14 amino acids. The V gene's germline CDR1 is LNHDA and CDR2 SQIVND (reference sequence). The ends lost 6 bases at V and 2 bases at J; junction bases unmatched: 5. As DNA, the CDR3 is TGTGCCAGTAGGGACAGGGGCAATACCTACGAGCAGTACTTC. Encoded protein: CASRDRGNTYEQYF. The variable domain in full, with the rest retrieved from reference TRBV19 and TRBJ2-7, is DGGITQSPKYLFRKEGQNVTLSCEQNLNHDAMYWYRQDPGQGLRLIYYSQIVNDFQKGDIAEGYSVSREKKESFPLTVTSAQKNPTAFYLCASRDRGNTYEQYFGPGTRLTVT.

The chain employs TRBV20-1 and TRBJ2-5, with 8 nucleotides matching TRBD2. The CDR3 contains 16 residues. The V and J ends lost 0 bases and 1 base, in that order; junction bases with no gene match: 7. Germline CDR1 DFQATT, CDR2 SNEGSKA (reference sequence). The CDR3 loop is CSARDTGGPPQETQYF. For the CDR3, the DNA is TGCAGTGCTAGAGATACGGGAGGGCCGCCCCAAGAGACCCAGTACTTC.

The J gene is TRBJ2-7, the V gene TRBV12-3 or TRBV12-4; D remains ambiguous. The CDR3 runs to 13 residues. V lost 6 bases and J lost 3, with 12 bases in between. The CDR3 protein is CASRPRTNYEQYF. The CDR3 DNA sequence: TGTGCCAGCAGGCCCCGGACCAACTACGAGCAGTACTTC.

J is TRBJ2-2 and V is TRBV7-8; 9 nucleotides align to TRBD1. Germline V gives CDR1 SGHVS, CDR2 FQNEAQ. V lost 1 base, J lost 4 bases, and 4 bases stayed unmatched. The CDR3 has 16 amino acids. CDR3 region: CASSLDRGRVTGELFF. CDR3 DNA sequence: TGTGCCAGCAGCTTAGACAGGGGGCGCGTCACCGGGGAGCTGTTTTTT.

The rearrangement joins TRBV20-1 to TRBJ1-1, with D unresolved. Trimming took off 5 bases at V and 1 base at J, with 14 bases between the two ends. The CDR3 runs to 14 residues. Germline V CDR1 and CDR2: DFQATT, SNEGSKA (reference sequence). The CDR3, as DNA: TGCAGTGCTCCCATCCTAGGTGGGAACACTGAAGCTTTCTTT. It translates to CSAPILGGNTEAFF.

CDR3 residues: CSASNWGGETDTQYF. For the CDR3, the DNA is TGCAGTGCTAGTAATTGGGGCGGGGAGACGGATACGCAGTATTTT. The chain is built from TRBV20-1 and TRBJ2-3, with a tentative D call TRBD2 (6 bases). Germline values: CDR1 DFQATT, CDR2 SNEGSKA (reference sequence). The CDR3 covers 15 residues. V dropped 3 bases and J dropped 6 bases, with 19 bases sitting between them.

This clonotype appeared a few times. V is TRBV6-1 and J is TRBJ1-1; D gene uncertain. The CDR3 totals 11 residues. V lost 8 bases and J lost 5, with 9 bases in between. The germline V gene has CDR1 MNHNS and CDR2 SASEGT. The CDR3 loop reads CASQDGTEAFF. The CDR3 nucleotides read TGTGCCAGCCAGGACGGTACTGAAGCTTTCTTT.

The chain recombines TRBV7-9 with TRBJ1-4, with D unclear. V dropped 7 bases and J dropped 0 bases, with 9 bases sitting between them. This CDR3 is 14 amino acids long. Germline CDR1 SEHNR, CDR2 FQNEAQ (reference sequence). The CDR3: CASTEVATNEKLFF. CDR3 in DNA: TGTGCCAGCACCGAGGTTGCAACTAATGAAAAACTGTTTTTT.

The V gene is TRBV12-3 or TRBV12-4, the J gene TRBJ1-1, with TRBD1 matching over 7 bases. J gave up 4 bases and V 3 bases, and 5 bases lay outside the gene matches. This CDR3 contains 14 residues. The CDR3 nucleotides read TGTGCCAGCAGTTTGACAGGGAAGGGCACTGAAGCTTTCTTT. As protein: CASSLTGKGTEAFF.

J is TRBJ2-3 and V is TRBV20-1, with a weak D call TRBD1 (6 bases). Trimming took 5 bases from V and 5 from J, leaving 14 bases between them. This CDR3 has 13 residues. Germline loops: CDR1 DFQATT, CDR2 SNEGSKA (reference sequence). CDR3 in amino acids: CSALQGFGDTQYF. The CDR3 DNA sequence: TGCAGTGCTTTACAGGGATTTGGAGATACGCAGTATTTT.

The CDR3 region has the DNA TGTGCCAGCAGCTTAGAAGCCCAGCGGGCTCTCTCCTACAATGAGCAGTTCTTC. The encoded protein is CASSLEAQRALSYNEQFF. V usage is TRBV11-2 and J usage is TRBJ2-1; tentative D call: TRBD2 (6 bases). CDR3 length: 18 amino acids. Germline loops: CDR1 SGHAT, CDR2 FQNNGV. With 0 bases removed from V and 0 bases from J, the gap between germline ends came to 15 bases.

This chain uses TRBV5-1 with TRBJ1-1, with a possible D match to TRBD1 (5 bases). V lost 4 bases, J lost 10 bases, and 14 bases lay in between. Germline CDR1 SGHRS, CDR2 YFSETQ. The CDR3 covers 12 residues. The CDR3: CASSPLGAGAFF. The CDR3 DNA sequence: TGCGCCAGCAGCCCCTTAGGGGCGGGAGCTTTCTTT. Filled out from reference TRBV5-1 and TRBJ1-1, the complete variable domain reads KAGVTQTPRYLIKTRGQQVTLSCSPISGHRSVSWYQQTPGQGLQFLFEYFSETQRNKGNFPGRFSGRQFSNSRSEMNVSTLELGDSALYLCASSPLGAGAFFGQGTRLTVV.

The rearrangement joins TRBV5-4 to TRBJ2-5; 13 bases are a match to TRBD2. CDR1 and CDR2 from the germline V gene are SGHNT and YYREEE (reference sequence). The CDR3 is 16 amino acids. After removal of 4 bases from V and 4 bases from J, the junction contained 7 bases not matched to a gene. The CDR3 nucleotides are TGTGCCAGCAGCCCGACTAGCGGGGGGCGGGGAGAGACCCAGTACTTC. Translating gives CASSPTSGGRGETQYF.

There are a few counts of this clonotype. The rearrangement links TRBV15 to TRBJ2-7, with D possibly matching TRBD2 (7 bases). V was pared by 1 base and J by 0 bases, with 13 bases between. Per germline, CDR1 LNHNV and CDR2 YYDKDF (reference sequence). This CDR3 region has 16 residues. The CDR3 nucleotides are TGTGCCACCAGCAGAGGAGGGGGGGCGTACTCCTACGAGCAGTACTTC. Translation gives CATSRGGGAYSYEQYF.

The rearrangement links TRBV6-1 to TRBJ2-1; 8 bases map to TRBD2. The CDR3 sequence is 15 residues long. The V and J ends lost 7 bases and 8 bases, in that order; junction bases with no gene match: 13. From germline, CDR1 is MNHNS and CDR2 SASEGT. The DNA of the CDR3 is TGTGCCAGCACGGGGGGGCCTACAGGGAACCATGAGCAGTTCTTC. Amino acids: CASTGGPTGNHEQFF.

To note about this clonotype: One junction end disagrees with the germline gene, perhaps due to a read error. The chain employs TRBV5-6 and TRBJ2-7; D is tentatively TRBD1 or TRBD2 (5 bases each). CDR1 and CDR2 (germline): SGHDT, YYEEEE. This CDR3 comprises 13 residues. CDR3 sequence (DNA): TGTGCCATCAGCCCCGGGGCCAACTACGAGCAGTACTTC. Amino acids: CAISPGANYEQYF.

This clonotype was observed a handful of times. The V call is TRBV5-1, the J call TRBJ2-2; D not certain. In germline, CDR1 is SGHRS, CDR2 YFSETQ. CDR3 length equals 15 residues. V lost 5 bases and J lost 1, with 12 bases in between. The CDR3 region has the DNA TGCGCCAGCAGACTTTGGGCAGGGAACACCGGGGAGCTGTTTTTT. This gives the protein CASRLWAGNTGELFF.

This chain's CDR3 is CASSLDLQGAGYEQYF. The CDR3, as DNA: TGCGCCAGCAGCTTGGATTTACAGGGGGCGGGGTACGAGCAGTACTTC. The chain couples TRBV5-1 to TRBJ2-7; TRBD1 matches at 9 bases. The CDR3 runs 16 residues. J lost 4 bases, V lost 0 bases, and 8 bases had no gene match. CDR1 and CDR2 from the germline V gene are SGHRS and YFSETQ.

Only a few counts were recorded for this clonotype. V usage is TRBV5-1 and J usage is TRBJ2-1; maybe TRBD1 (6 bases). Germline values: CDR1 SGHRS, CDR2 YFSETQ. The CDR3 length is 15 residues. V lost 2 bases, J lost 8 bases, and 17 bases lay in between. The CDR3: CASSFTGNPTDEQFF. CDR3 in DNA: TGCGCCAGCAGCTTCACAGGGAACCCCACAGATGAGCAGTTCTTC.

This rearrangement joins TRBV7-9 to TRBJ2-6; D gene unclear. The CDR3 sequence is 16 residues long. Germline loops: CDR1 SEHNR, CDR2 FQNEAQ (reference sequence). Trimming took 6 bases from V and 1 from J, leaving 13 bases between them. The CDR3 DNA is TGTGCCAGCAGGGCTCCCTTAGCTTCTGGGGCCAACGTCCTGACTTTC. Its translation: CASRAPLASGANVLTF.

This clonotype was counted a few times. J is TRBJ2-2 and V is TRBV11-2; the D gene is possibly TRBD2 (5 bases). Between the trimmed V and J ends, which lost 5 bases and 4 bases, there was a span of 8 bases. The CDR3 spans 13 residues. Per the germline V gene, CDR1 is SGHAT and CDR2 is FQNNGV. CDR3 residues: CASSESGTGELFF. The CDR3 coding sequence is TGTGCCAGCAGCGAAAGCGGCACCGGGGAGCTGTTTTTT.

In this sample, this clonotype turned up many times. The chain carries TRBV11-2 and TRBJ2-7, with TRBD1 identical over 8 bases. CDR3 size: 18 residues. Germline CDR1 and CDR2: SGHAT and FQNNGV. Trimming cost V 8 bases and J 2 bases; bases outside gene matches: 20. The CDR3 protein is CASGHIYGQGNEPYEQYF. The CDR3 bases are TGTGCCAGCGGCCACATCTACGGACAGGGAAACGAACCCTACGAGCAGTACTTC.

This clonotype was counted a few times. The V gene is TRBV15, the J gene TRBJ2-3; D may be TRBD2 (6 bases). The CDR3 is made up of 17 amino acids. Germline lookup yields CDR1 LNHNV and CDR2 YYDKDF (reference sequence). Deletions cut 0 bases from V and 5 bases from J, with 18 bases between. CDR3 DNA sequence: TGTGCCACCAGCAGAGACCGGAGGGTCCTGTCCGTAGATACGCAGTATTTT. Translating it yields CATSRDRRVLSVDTQYF.

This clonotype was counted ten times or more. The rearrangement uses TRBV6-1 and TRBJ2-3, with unresolved D. The CDR3 is made up of 13 amino acids. Germline lookup yields CDR1 MNHNS and CDR2 SASEGT. Trimming took 0 bases from V and 6 from J, leaving 7 bases between them. CDR3 in DNA: TGTGCCAGCAGTGAAGCGCCCGGGGATACGCAGTATTTT. This encodes CASSEAPGDTQYF.

The V gene is TRBV12-3 or TRBV12-4, the J gene TRBJ2-7; 7 bases map to TRBD2. CDR3 length: 16 amino acids. V lost 5 bases and J lost 6; bases outside the gene matches: 16. This chain's CDR3 is CASSPPGTTLRAEQYF. DNA of the CDR3: TGTGCCAGCAGTCCTCCCGGGACTACCCTCAGAGCCGAGCAGTACTTC.

V gene TRBV10-3 combines with J gene TRBJ2-1, with D possibly being TRBD2 (5 bases). Trimming took off 6 bases at V and 0 bases at J, with 9 bases between the two ends. CDR3 length equals 14 residues. Germline values: CDR1 ENHRY, CDR2 SYGVKD. The CDR3 nucleotides are TGTGCCATCAGGGACGGGATCTCCTACAATGAGCAGTTCTTC. Its protein product is CAIRDGISYNEQFF.